Below are 7 T cell receptor beta chains sequenced from a single sample in a study of blood T cell repertoires in COVID-19 (dated by TCRdb to the early 2020s). Library construction relied on the immunoSEQ multiplex PCR assay. The source is immuneACCESS, and TCRdb retained only in-frame sequences with V and J called. Part of the clones is not carried over; for the studies checked, unresolved V genes explain less than half of this, and the remainder is unexplained. The sample table records 30,000 to 35,000 clones; around 90% of these occur just once. About 0.55% of the sample goes to the ten largest clones. Material for sequencing was peripheral blood. These receptor sequences come from a woman in her thirties or forties with active or convalescent COVID-19.

This clone was detected only once. The rearrangement joins TRBV5-1 to TRBJ2-7, with 11 nucleotides matching TRBD2. CDR3 length: 16 amino acids. Germline assignment: CDR1 SGHRS and CDR2 YFSETQ. With V trimmed by 0 bases and J by 5 bases, 7 bases remained unmatched. For the CDR3, the DNA is TGCGCCAGCAGCTTGGGGGCTAGCGGGAGGAGCCACGAGCAGTACTTC. Protein product: CASSLGASGRSHEQYF.

V usage is TRBV29-1 and J usage is TRBJ2-1, with TRBD2 matching 9 bases. The ends lost 4 bases at V and 7 bases at J; junction bases unmatched: 5. The CDR3 length is 13 residues. Germline assignment: CDR1 SQVTM and CDR2 ANQGSEA. This CDR3 reads CSVASGGWNEQFF. Here the CDR3 DNA reads TGCAGCGTTGCAAGCGGGGGGTGGAATGAGCAGTTCTTC.

The chain combines TRBV10-3 with TRBJ2-7, with a weak D call TRBD1 (6 bases). The CDR3 contains 15 residues. The V end lost 6 bases, the J end lost 0 bases, and 15 bases lay between the germline ends. Germline values: CDR1 ENHRY, CDR2 SYGVKD. The CDR3 DNA follows: TGTGCCATCAGCCCCCAGGGGCAGAACTCCTACGAGCAGTACTTC. Translation gives CAISPQGQNSYEQYF.

The chain combines TRBV7-9 with TRBJ2-7; TRBD1 agrees at 10 bases. The length of the CDR3 is 17 residues. V trimming: 4 bases; J trimming: 3 bases; junction bases outside the gene matches: 12. The germline V gene has CDR1 SEHNR and CDR2 FQNEAQ (reference sequence). The CDR3 region has the DNA TGTGCCAGCAGCTCACGGGACAGGGGCGCAGGTTTCTACGAGCAGTACTTC. Translating it yields CASSSRDRGAGFYEQYF.

The chain has TRBV5-1 and TRBJ2-1, with D maybe TRBD2 (6 bases). The ends were cut back, 2 bases at V and 8 bases at J, with 14 bases in the middle. CDR1 and CDR2 from the germline V gene are SGHRS and YFSETQ. There are 14 residues in the CDR3. The CDR3 sequence: CASSLLGRDYEQFF. In nucleotides, the CDR3 is TGCGCCAGCAGCTTATTGGGCAGGGACTATGAGCAGTTCTTC.

The chain combines TRBV29-1 with TRBJ1-4, with 8 positions matching TRBD1. This CDR3 has 17 amino acids. Trimming cost V 3 bases and J 4 bases; bases outside gene matches: 13. From germline, CDR1 is SQVTM and CDR2 ANQGSEA. In DNA form, the CDR3 reads TGCAGCGTTGATCCCAGGGGGCGTTTCGCGGGTAATGAAAAACTGTTTTTT. Amino acids: CSVDPRGRFAGNEKLFF. Supplemented by reference TRBV29-1 and TRBJ1-4, the full variable domain reads SAVISQKPSRDICQRGTSLTIQCQVDSQVTMMFWYRQQPGQSLTLIATANQGSEATYESGFVIDKFPISRPNLTFSTLTVSNMSPEDSSIYLCSVDPRGRFAGNEKLFFGSGTQLSVL.

About this clone itself: Other DNA sequences in this sample translate to the same CDR3. The V and J genes are TRBV7-2 and TRBJ2-3, with 9 bases fitting TRBD1. Germline V gene sequence: CDR1 SGHTA, CDR2 FQGNSA. This CDR3 region has 15 residues. With 5 bases clipped from V and 4 bases from J, the junction kept 7 bases outside the gene matches. CDR3 nucleotide sequence: TGTGCCAGCAGCCTGGACAGGGGTTTAGCAGATACGCAGTATTTT. This sequence encodes CASSLDRGLADTQYF.